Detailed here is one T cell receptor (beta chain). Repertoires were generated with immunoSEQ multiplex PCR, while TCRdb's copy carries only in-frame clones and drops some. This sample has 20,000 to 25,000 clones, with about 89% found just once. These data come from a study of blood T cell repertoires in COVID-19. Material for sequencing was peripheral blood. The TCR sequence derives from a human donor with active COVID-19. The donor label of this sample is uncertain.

The CDR3 DNA follows: TGTGCCAGCAGCCCCGGGGGAGGGAGGGCCGAGATGAACACTGAAGCTTTCTTT. Translating it yields CASSPGGGRAEMNTEAFF. The chain links TRBV14 to TRBJ1-1, with a possible D match to TRBD1 (5 bases). The CDR3 runs to 18 residues. The germline V gene has CDR1 SGHDN and CDR2 FVKESK. V dropped 4 bases and J dropped 0 bases, with 21 bases sitting between them.